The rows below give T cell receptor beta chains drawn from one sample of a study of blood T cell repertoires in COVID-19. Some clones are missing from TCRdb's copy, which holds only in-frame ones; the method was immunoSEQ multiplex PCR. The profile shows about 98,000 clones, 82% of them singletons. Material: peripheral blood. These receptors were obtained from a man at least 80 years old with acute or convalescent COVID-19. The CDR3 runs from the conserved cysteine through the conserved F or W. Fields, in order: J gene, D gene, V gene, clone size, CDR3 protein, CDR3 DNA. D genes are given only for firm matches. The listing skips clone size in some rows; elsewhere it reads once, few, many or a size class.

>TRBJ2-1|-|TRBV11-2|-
CASSFLSEQFF
TGTGCCAGCAGCTTCCTCAGTGAGCAGTTCTTC
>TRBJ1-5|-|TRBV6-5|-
CASSFSRGQPQHF
TGTGCCAGCAGTTTTAGTCGTGGTCAGCCCCAGCATTTT
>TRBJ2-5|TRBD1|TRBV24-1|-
CATEGQANGGEETQYF
TGTGCCACCGAGGGACAGGCGAACGGAGGGGAAGAGACCCAGTACTTC
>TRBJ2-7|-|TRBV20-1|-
CSASSPSTTYEQYF
TGCAGTGCTAGTAGCCCGAGCACGACCTACGAGCAGTACTTC
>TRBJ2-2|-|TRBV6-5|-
CASSRRRQNTGELFF
TGTGCCAGCAGCCGGCGTCGACAGAACACCGGGGAGCTGTTTTTT
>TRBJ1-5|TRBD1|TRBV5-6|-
CASTLYRGDQPQHF
TGTGCCAGCACCCTATACAGGGGGGATCAGCCCCAGCATTTT
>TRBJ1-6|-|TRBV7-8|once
CASIKGLGGSPLHF
TGTGCCAGCATCAAGGGGTTAGGGGGTTCACCCCTCCACTTT
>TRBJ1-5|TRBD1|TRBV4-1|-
CASSQGTGQPQHF
TGCGCCAGCAGCCAAGGGACAGGGCAGCCCCAGCATTTT
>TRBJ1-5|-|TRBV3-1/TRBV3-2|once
CASSQDRQQNQPQHF
TGTGCCAGCAGCCAAGATCGACAGCAAAATCAGCCCCAGCATTTT
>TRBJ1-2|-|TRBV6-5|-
CASRLGGGYTF
TGTGCCAGCCGGCTGGGGGGGGGCTACACCTTC
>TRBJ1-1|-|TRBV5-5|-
CASSIPGGGREGTEAFF
TGTGCCAGCAGCATACCTGGGGGCGGTCGGGAAGGCACTGAAGCTTTCTTT
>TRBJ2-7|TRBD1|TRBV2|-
CASTSPGTGRYRWYF
TGTGCCAGCACCTCTCCCGGGACAGGGCGATATCGGTGGTACTTC
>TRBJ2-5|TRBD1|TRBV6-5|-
CASGRTGRQTQYF
TGTGCCAGCGGCCGGACAGGGCGGCAGACCCAGTACTTC
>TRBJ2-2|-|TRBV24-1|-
CATSLVGGNTGELFF
TGTGCCACCAGTCTAGTGGGGGGGAACACCGGGGAGCTGTTTTTT
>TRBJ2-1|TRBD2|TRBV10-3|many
CAISARAGVSNEQFF
TGTGCCATCAGTGCGAGAGCGGGAGTGAGCAATGAGCAGTTCTTC
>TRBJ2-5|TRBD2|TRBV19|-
CASRTSGQETQYF
TGTGCCAGTAGGACTAGCGGGCAAGAGACCCAGTACTTC
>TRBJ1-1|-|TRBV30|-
CAWSRQSRNTEAFF
TGTGCCTGGAGTAGACAGAGCCGGAACACTGAAGCTTTCTTT
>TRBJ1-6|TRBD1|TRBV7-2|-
CASSLTRDSNSPLHF
TGTGCCAGCAGCTTGACAAGGGACAGCAATTCACCCCTCCACTTT
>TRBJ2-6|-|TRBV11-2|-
CASSLQGFGGANVLTF
TGTGCCAGCAGCTTGCAGGGATTCGGTGGGGCCAACGTCCTGACTTTC
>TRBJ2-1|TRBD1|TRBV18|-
CASSLGTGNYNEQFF
TGTGCCAGCTCCCTCGGGACAGGCAACTACAATGAGCAGTTCTTC
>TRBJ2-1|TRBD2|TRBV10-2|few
CASRDLWGFREGEWNEQFF
TGCGCCAGCAGGGACCTCTGGGGGTTCCGGGAGGGAGAGTGGAATGAGCAGTTCTTC
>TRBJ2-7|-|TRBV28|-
CASSFEGLSYEQYF
TGTGCCAGCAGTTTTGAAGGACTCTCCTACGAGCAGTACTTC
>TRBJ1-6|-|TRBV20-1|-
CSASTTGSSYNSPLHF
TGCAGTGCTAGTACCACGGGGAGCTCCTATAATTCACCCCTCCACTTT
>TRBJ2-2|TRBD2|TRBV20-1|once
CSASLQRVGGTGELFF
TGCAGTGCTAGTCTTCAGAGGGTCGGGGGGACCGGGGAGCTGTTTTTT
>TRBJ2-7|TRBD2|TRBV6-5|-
CASSYSWTSGSYEQYF
TGTGCCAGCAGTTACTCATGGACTAGCGGGAGTTACGAGCAGTACTTC
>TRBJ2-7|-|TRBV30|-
CAWRGGYEQYF
TGTGCCTGGAGAGGGGGCTACGAGCAGTACTTC
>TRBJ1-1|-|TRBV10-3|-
CAISESDRINTEAFF
TGTGCCATCAGTGAGTCCGACAGGATAAACACTGAAGCTTTCTTT
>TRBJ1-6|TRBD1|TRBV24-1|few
CATQDRGNSPLHF
TGTGCCACCCAGGACAGGGGTAATTCACCCCTCCACTTT
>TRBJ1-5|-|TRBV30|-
CAWSLGSQPQHF
TGTGCCTGGAGTCTAGGGAGTCAGCCCCAGCATTTT
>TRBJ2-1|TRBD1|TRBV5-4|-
CASSPGQGGSYNEQFF
TGTGCCAGCAGCCCCGGACAGGGAGGTTCCTACAATGAGCAGTTCTTC
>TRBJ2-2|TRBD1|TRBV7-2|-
CASSYNRGHTGELFF
TGTGCCAGCAGCTACAATAGGGGGCACACCGGGGAGCTGTTTTTT
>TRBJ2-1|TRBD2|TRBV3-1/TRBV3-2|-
CASSQVRTSASGYNEQFF
TGTGCCAGCAGCCAAGTTAGGACTAGCGCTTCGGGCTACAATGAGCAGTTCTTC
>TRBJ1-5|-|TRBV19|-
CASSLGAGRANQPQHF
TGTGCCAGTAGCCTAGGGGCAGGAAGGGCCAATCAGCCCCAGCATTTT
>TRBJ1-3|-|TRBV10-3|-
CAIGDSPGNTIYF
TGTGCCATCGGAGACAGCCCTGGAAACACCATATATTTT
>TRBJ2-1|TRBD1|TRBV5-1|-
CASSLEQGDYNEQFF
TGCGCCAGCAGCTTGGAACAGGGGGACTACAATGAGCAGTTCTTC
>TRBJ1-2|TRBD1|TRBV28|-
CASRRTGGPVYGYTF
TGTGCCAGCAGGAGGACAGGTGGGCCCGTCTATGGCTACACCTTC
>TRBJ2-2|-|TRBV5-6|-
CASKGGGGTGELFF
TGTGCCAGCAAGGGCGGGGGCGGTACCGGGGAGCTGTTTTTT
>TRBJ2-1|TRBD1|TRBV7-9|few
CASRPPTGGRYNEQFF
TGTGCCAGCAGACCTCCCACAGGGGGCAGGTACAATGAGCAGTTCTTC
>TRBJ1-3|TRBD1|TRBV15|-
CATSSGGSGNTIYF
TGTGCCACCAGCTCAGGGGGATCTGGAAACACCATATATTTT
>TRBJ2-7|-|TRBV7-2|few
CASSPRRGEQYF
TGTGCCAGCAGCCCGAGGAGGGGCGAGCAGTACTTC
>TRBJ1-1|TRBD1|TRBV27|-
CASSSRDSGFSEAFF
TGTGCCAGCAGTTCCCGGGACAGTGGGTTCTCTGAAGCTTTCTTT
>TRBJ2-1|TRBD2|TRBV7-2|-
CASSSVISGRHNEQFF
TGTGCCAGCAGCTCCGTTATTAGCGGGAGGCACAATGAGCAGTTCTTC
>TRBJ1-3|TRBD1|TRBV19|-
CASRGQLNSGNTIYF
TGTGCCAGTAGGGGACAGCTCAACTCTGGAAACACCATATATTTT
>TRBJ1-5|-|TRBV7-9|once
CASSPAGGLTYSNQPQHF
TGTGCCAGCAGTCCAGCTGGGGGCCTCACTTATAGCAATCAGCCCCAGCATTTT
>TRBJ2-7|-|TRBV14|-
CASNRNSNPSAEQYF
TGTGCCAGCAACAGAAACAGCAACCCCTCGGCCGAGCAGTACTTC
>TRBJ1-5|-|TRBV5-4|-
CASSREGSTQPQHF
TGTGCCAGCAGCAGGGAGGGATCGACTCAGCCCCAGCATTTT
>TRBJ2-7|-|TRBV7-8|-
CASSFRGGATYEQYF
TGTGCCAGCAGCTTTCGGGGCGGGGCGACCTACGAGCAGTACTTC
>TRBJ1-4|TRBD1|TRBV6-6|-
CASSTGQGNEKLFF
TGTGCCAGCAGTACGGGACAGGGGAATGAAAAACTGTTTTTT
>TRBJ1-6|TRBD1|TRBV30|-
CAWSSDRGNSPLHF
TGTGCCTGGAGTTCGGACAGGGGTAATTCACCCCTCCACTTT
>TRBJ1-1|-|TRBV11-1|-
CASSFSGVPLNTEAFF
TGTGCCAGCAGCTTTTCCGGAGTCCCTCTGAACACTGAAGCTTTCTTT
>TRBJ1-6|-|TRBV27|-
CASSSSTIGVGNSPLHF
TGTGCCAGCAGTTCGTCGACAATCGGGGTGGGGAATTCACCCCTCCACTTT
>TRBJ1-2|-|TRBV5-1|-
CASSSTAYYGYTF
TGCGCCAGCAGCTCGACAGCATACTATGGCTACACCTTC
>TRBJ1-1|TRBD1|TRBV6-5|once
CASKSGTGGDTEAFF
TGTGCCAGCAAATCCGGGACAGGGGGGGACACTGAAGCTTTCTTT
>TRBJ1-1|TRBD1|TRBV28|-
CASMLGGAQGTEAFF
TGTGCCAGCATGCTAGGGGGCGCCCAGGGCACTGAAGCTTTCTTT
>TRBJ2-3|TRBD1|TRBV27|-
CASSPGTGVPDTQYF
TGTGCCAGCAGTCCTGGGACAGGGGTCCCAGATACGCAGTATTTT
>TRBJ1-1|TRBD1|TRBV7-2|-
CASSTRQGALNTEAFF
TGTGCCAGCAGCACAAGACAGGGCGCGTTGAACACTGAAGCTTTCTTT
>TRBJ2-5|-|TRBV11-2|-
CASSFEQETQYF
TGTGCCAGCAGCTTCGAGCAAGAGACCCAGTACTTC